This TCR beta chain emerged from a study of OX40 agonist ivuxolimab in advanced cancers. The V and J ends lost 2 bases and 8 bases, in that order; junction bases with no gene match: 4. The CDR3 spans 13 residues. The germline V gene encodes CDR1 MNHEY and CDR2 SVGAGI. Profiling relied on immunoSEQ multiplex PCR, and the TCRdb table lists in-frame clones only, not all of them. Among around 77,000 clones, 85% to 90% were seen once, and the ten largest hold less than 0.75%. Specimen: CD4+ or CD8+ T cells sorted from blood, collected in a trial of the OX40 agonist ivuxolimab. This TCR was recovered from an adult with an advanced solid tumor such as melanoma, head and neck, liver or kidney cancer. The chain combines TRBV6-5 with TRBJ1-2; 8 nucleotides line up with TRBD1. CDR3 amino acids: CASSYGDRGGYTF. The CDR3 bases are TGTGCCAGCAGTTACGGTGACAGGGGCGGCTACACCTTC.